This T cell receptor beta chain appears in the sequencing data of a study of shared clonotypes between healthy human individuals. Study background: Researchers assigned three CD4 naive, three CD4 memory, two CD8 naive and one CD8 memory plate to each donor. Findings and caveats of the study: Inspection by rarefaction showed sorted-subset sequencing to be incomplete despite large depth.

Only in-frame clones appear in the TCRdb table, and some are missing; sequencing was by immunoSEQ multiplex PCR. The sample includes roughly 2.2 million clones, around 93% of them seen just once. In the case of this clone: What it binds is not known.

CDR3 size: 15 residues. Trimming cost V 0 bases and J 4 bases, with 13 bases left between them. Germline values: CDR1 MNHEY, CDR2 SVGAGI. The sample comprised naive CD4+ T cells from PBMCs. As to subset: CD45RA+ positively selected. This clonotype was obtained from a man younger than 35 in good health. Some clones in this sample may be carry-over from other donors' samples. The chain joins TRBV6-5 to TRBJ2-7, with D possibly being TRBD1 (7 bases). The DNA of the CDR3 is TGTGCCAGCAGTTACTCGCGGCAGGGGGGTTACGAGCAGTACTTC. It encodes CASSYSRQGGYEQYF.